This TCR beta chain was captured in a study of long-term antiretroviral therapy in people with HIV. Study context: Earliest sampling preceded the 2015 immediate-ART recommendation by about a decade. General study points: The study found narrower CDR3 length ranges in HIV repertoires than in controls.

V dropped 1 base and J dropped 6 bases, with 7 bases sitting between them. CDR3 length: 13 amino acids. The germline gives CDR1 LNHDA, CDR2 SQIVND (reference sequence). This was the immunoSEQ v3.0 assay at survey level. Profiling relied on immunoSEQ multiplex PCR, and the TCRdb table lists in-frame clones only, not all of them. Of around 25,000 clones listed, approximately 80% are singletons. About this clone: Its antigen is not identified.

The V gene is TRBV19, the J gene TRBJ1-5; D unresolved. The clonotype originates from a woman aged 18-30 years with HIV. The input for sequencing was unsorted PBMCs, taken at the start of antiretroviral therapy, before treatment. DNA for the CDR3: TGTGCCAGTAGTATAGGAAGGGTTCAGCCCCAGCATTTT. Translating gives CASSIGRVQPQHF. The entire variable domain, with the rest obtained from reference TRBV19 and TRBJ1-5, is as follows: DGGITQSPKYLFRKEGQNVTLSCEQNLNHDAMYWYRQDPGQGLRLIYYSQIVNDFQKGDIAEGYSVSREKKESFPLTVTSAQKNPTAFYLCASSIGRVQPQHFGDGTRLSIL.